The 22 T cell receptor beta chains below were found in one sample sequenced in a study of blood T cell repertoires in COVID-19. Generated by immunoSEQ multiplex PCR, the TCRdb table keeps only in-frame clones and is missing some. The table lists about 280,000 clones, about 86% of them singletons. The source material was peripheral blood. The receptor source for this set is a woman aged 70-85 years with COVID-19, enrolled during active disease.

The chain combines TRBV24-1 with TRBJ2-5; 11 bases fit TRBD1. Germline CDR1 reads KGHDR; CDR2 reads SFDVKD. CDR3 length: 17 residues. V shed 3 bases and J 5 bases; nucleotides not matched to a gene: 10. CDR3 region: CATSDPGQGVPKETQYF. In DNA form, the CDR3 reads TGTGCCACCAGTGATCCGGGACAGGGGGTCCCAAAGGAGACCCAGTACTTC.

The chain uses TRBV11-2 and TRBJ2-7; TRBD2 matches 8 bases. V lost 2 bases and J lost 4; bases outside the gene matches: 7. Germline V gene data show CDR1 as SGHAT and CDR2 as FQNNGV. This CDR3 contains 15 residues. The DNA of the CDR3 is TGTGCCAGCAGCTTATTTTTGTCGGGAGGGTACGAGCAGTACTTC. Encoded protein: CASSLFLSGGYEQYF.

The rearrangement links TRBV19 to TRBJ1-1; 7 bases map to TRBD1. CDR1 is LNHDA and CDR2 is SQIVND in the germline V gene (reference sequence). The ends lost 6 bases at V and 10 bases at J; junction bases unmatched: 5. This CDR3 has 11 amino acids. Written as DNA, the CDR3 is TGTGCCAGTAGGACAGGGCGGTTAGCTTTCTTT. Translating gives CASRTGRLAFF. Drawing the rest from reference TRBV19 and TRBJ1-1, the complete variable domain is DGGITQSPKYLFRKEGQNVTLSCEQNLNHDAMYWYRQDPGQGLRLIYYSQIVNDFQKGDIAEGYSVSREKKESFPLTVTSAQKNPTAFYLCASRTGRLAFFGQGTRLTVV.

This clone was detected once. This CDR3 is CASSQVQGNYTF. The CDR3 DNA reads TGTGCCAGCAGCCAAGTCCAGGGGAACTACACCTTC. This chain links TRBV14 with TRBJ1-2; tentatively, D is TRBD1 (6 bases). In germline, CDR1 is SGHDN, CDR2 FVKESK. This CDR3 is 12 amino acids long. The V and J ends lost 1 base and 10 bases respectively, with 10 bases between them.

V gene TRBV27 combines with J gene TRBJ1-1; TRBD1 is a possible D gene (5 bases). Trimming took 2 bases from V and 6 from J, leaving 16 bases between them. The length of the CDR3 is 15 residues. The germline gives CDR1 MNHEY, CDR2 SMNVEV (reference sequence). The CDR3 region has the DNA TGTGCCAGCAGTTTACTGGGGGGGAGGGCGGCTGAAGCTTTCTTT. It translates to CASSLLGGRAAEAFF.

This chain connects TRBV2 to TRBJ1-5; a weak D match, TRBD1 (5 bases). V lost 7 bases and J 5 bases, leaving 12 bases between the germline ends. The length of the CDR3 is 13 residues. The germline CDR1 and CDR2 sequences are SNHLY and FYNNEI. Written as DNA, the CDR3 is TGTGCCAGCACGATGACGGGGGATCAGCCCCAGCATTTT. Amino acid sequence: CASTMTGDQPQHF.

The chain links TRBV5-6 to TRBJ2-7, with a tentative D call TRBD1 (6 bases). V was trimmed by 4 bases and J by 2 bases, leaving 19 bases between them. CDR1 is SGHDT and CDR2 is YYEEEE in the germline V gene. CDR3 length: 16 residues. The CDR3 sequence: CASSPTGQPLPYEQYF. CDR3 nucleotides: TGTGCCAGCAGCCCCACAGGACAGCCTCTGCCCTACGAGCAGTACTTC.

By proportion, this clone is medium-sized. V is TRBV23-1 and J is TRBJ1-2; D may be TRBD1 (6 bases). TRBV23-1 belongs to the ORF category, with a function that is uncertain. The CDR3 contains 17 residues. Trimming left V 2 bases short and J 8 bases short, with 24 bases between. The CDR3 loop reads CASSQQKEQGKVGGYTF. The CDR3 region has the DNA TGCGCCAGCAGTCAACAGAAAGAACAGGGAAAAGTAGGGGGCTACACCTTC.

V is TRBV25-1 and J is TRBJ2-7; weak D call: TRBD1 (5 bases). Germline lookup yields CDR1 MGHDK and CDR2 SYGVNS. The V gene lost 6 bases and the J gene lost 3 bases, with 21 bases spanning the gap. The CDR3 is 16 residues long. This CDR3 is CASRGAKGERVYEQYF. The CDR3 bases are TGTGCCAGCAGAGGCGCTAAAGGGGAAAGGGTCTACGAGCAGTACTTC.

This chain joins TRBV29-1 and TRBJ2-3; 8 positions agree with TRBD2. Germline CDR1 reads SQVTM; CDR2 reads ANQGSEA. The CDR3 is made up of 12 amino acids. The trim removed 4 bases at V and 6 bases at J, leaving 3 bases unmatched. The DNA of the CDR3 is TGCAGCGTTGGGCTAGCGGGTGATACGCAGTATTTT. Residues: CSVGLAGDTQYF.

This clone was seen only once. The chain has TRBV5-1 and TRBJ1-3; the match to TRBD1 covers 7 bases. CDR3 length: 16 residues. With V trimmed by 4 bases and J by 4 bases, 11 bases remained unmatched. The germline V gene encodes CDR1 SGHRS and CDR2 YFSETQ. The CDR3 nucleotides read TGCGCCAGCAGCAGTTCGGCAGGGGGGTTCGGAAACACCATATATTTT. Encoded protein: CASSSSAGGFGNTIYF.

The rearrangement joins TRBV2 to TRBJ1-1; TRBD1 matches at 7 bases. The ends lost 5 bases at V and 5 bases at J; junction bases unmatched: 5. The CDR3 totals 13 residues. CDR1 is SNHLY and CDR2 is FYNNEI in the germline V gene. CDR3 coding DNA: TGTGCCAGCAGTATGCAGGGGGGAACTGAAGCTTTCTTT. It encodes CASSMQGGTEAFF.

This chain joins TRBV24-1 and TRBJ2-7; 8 nucleotides align to TRBD1. CDR1 KGHDR and CDR2 SFDVKD come from the germline V gene. The CDR3 contains 14 residues. With 5 bases clipped from V and 7 bases from J, the junction kept 9 bases outside the gene matches. CDR3 in amino acids: CATSGGQGPLEQYF. The CDR3 DNA reads as TGTGCCACCAGTGGCGGACAGGGCCCTTTGGAGCAGTACTTC.

The J gene is TRBJ1-5, the V gene TRBV11-1; maybe TRBD1 (5 bases). V was pared by 5 bases and J by 1 base, with 12 bases between. This CDR3 region has 15 residues. CDR1 and CDR2 from the germline V gene are SGHAT and FQDESV (reference sequence). CDR3 residues: CASSLDRGSNQPQHF. The CDR3 DNA is TGTGCCAGCAGCCTAGATCGGGGGAGCAATCAGCCCCAGCATTTT.

The V call is TRBV24-1, the J call TRBJ2-7, with D perhaps matching TRBD2 (6 bases). This CDR3 has 16 residues. Germline-derived CDR1 and CDR2 are KGHDR and SFDVKD. The germline V and J ends were trimmed by 3 bases and 0 bases, with 14 bases remaining between them. CDR3 nucleotide sequence: TGTGCCACCAGTGATCCCGGCGACGGGAGCTCCTACGAGCAGTACTTC. It encodes CATSDPGDGSSYEQYF.

The chain carries TRBV11-2 and TRBJ1-6; possible D gene TRBD1, 6 bases. Germline values: CDR1 SGHAT, CDR2 FQNNGV. Trimming cost V 0 bases and J 17 bases, with 14 bases left between them. The CDR3 extends over 13 amino acids. The DNA of the CDR3 is TGTGCCAGCAGCTTAGATAGGACAGAATCTTTCCACTTT. Protein product: CASSLDRTESFHF.

The gene calls are TRBV7-2 and TRBJ1-3; TRBD1 might be the D (5 bases). The germline V and J ends were trimmed by 1 base and 2 bases, with 9 bases remaining between them. The CDR3 runs 15 residues. Germline V CDR1 and CDR2: SGHTA, FQGNSA. The CDR3 region is CASSLVSGAGNTIYF. DNA of the CDR3: TGTGCCAGCAGCTTAGTCTCGGGGGCTGGAAACACCATATATTTT.

A single count supports this clone. The chain is built from TRBV11-2 and TRBJ1-2, with D tentatively TRBD1 (6 bases). Deletions cut 1 base from V and 4 bases from J, with 7 bases between. The CDR3 covers 13 residues. In germline, CDR1 is SGHAT, CDR2 FQNNGV. CDR3 loop: CASSLGTVYGYTF. The CDR3, as DNA: TGTGCCAGCAGCTTAGGGACAGTCTATGGCTACACCTTC. Full variable domain (missing parts from reference TRBV11-2 and TRBJ1-2): EAGVAQSPRYKIIEKRQSVAFWCNPISGHATLYWYQQILGQGPKLLIQFQNNGVVDDSQLPKDRFSAERLKGVDSTLKIQPAKLEDSAVYLCASSLGTVYGYTFGSGTRLTVV.

CDR3 sequence reads: CASNTGTGEQYF. The CDR3 DNA sequence: TGTGCCAGCAACACAGGGACGGGCGAGCAGTACTTC. The rearrangement uses TRBV27 and TRBJ2-7; TRBD1 might be the D (6 bases). Per the germline V gene, CDR1 is MNHEY and CDR2 is SMNVEV (reference sequence). V was pared by 7 bases and J by 6 bases, with 13 bases between. The length of the CDR3 is 12 residues.

This sequence joins TRBV7-3 and TRBJ1-1; no clear D gene. The CDR3 loop spans 14 amino acids. Germline V gives CDR1 SGHTA, CDR2 FQGTGA. V was shortened by 2 bases and J by 0 bases, with 7 bases between the two germline ends. CDR3 in amino acids: CASSLSAVNTEAFF. The CDR3 bases are TGTGCCAGCAGCTTATCAGCGGTGAACACTGAAGCTTTCTTT.

V gene TRBV27 combines with J gene TRBJ1-2; the D is unclear. Trimming took 4 bases from V and 5 from J, leaving 20 bases between them. Looked up from germline, CDR1 is MNHEY and CDR2 is SMNVEV (reference sequence). The CDR3 is 16 amino acids. This CDR3 reads CASSSTRAGSVYGYTF. CDR3 coding DNA: TGTGCCAGCAGTTCCACGCGGGCGGGGTCCGTTTATGGCTACACCTTC.

The chain combines TRBV5-8 with TRBJ1-2; D might be TRBD1 (5 bases). V lost 0 bases and J lost 13, with 13 bases in between. Germline CDR1 reads SGHTS; CDR2 reads YDEGEE. The CDR3 runs to 12 residues. This chain's CDR3 is CASSLVGGDSTF. CDR3 bases: TGTGCCAGCAGCTTGGTTGGCGGGGACTCCACCTTC.